Following are 27 T cell receptor beta chains from one sample sequenced in a study of T-cell memory formation after mild COVID-19. TCRdb processed the 5' RACE reads anew with MiXCR; each CDR3 protein has one entry. This sample has about 90,000 distinct CDR3 sequences; approximately 16% occur once, and the top ten carry approximately 40%. The source material was PBMCs or a T cell subset sorted from them (not recorded which). The receptors were gathered from a man between 18 and 35 years old who had mild COVID-19 (a few samples of this study predate the infection). Cell type and time point are not known.

The rearrangement uses TRBV29-1 and TRBJ1-2; 10 nucleotides align to TRBD1. The CDR3 has 14 residues. With V trimmed by 0 bases and J by 8 bases, 6 bases remained unmatched. The germline gives CDR1 SQVTM, CDR2 ANQGSEA. CDR3 region: CSVEDRTGGRGYTF. Written as DNA, the CDR3 is TGCAGCGTTGAAGATCGGACAGGGGGGCGCGGCTACACCTTC.

CDR3 sequence reads: CATSRDHTGQGGSMPQHF. CDR3 nucleotide sequence: TGTGCCACCAGCAGAGATCATACCGGACAGGGGGGATCAATGCCCCAGCATTTT. The chain combines TRBV15 with TRBJ1-5; 10 nucleotides match TRBD1. The CDR3 extends over 18 amino acids. The junction had 14 bases not matched to a gene; V was cut back by 0 bases and J by 9 bases. Germline loops: CDR1 LNHNV, CDR2 YYDKDF (reference sequence).

V and J are TRBV3-1 and TRBJ1-1; tentatively, D is TRBD1 (6 bases). Trimming shortened V by 0 bases and J by 5 bases, and 19 bases separated the two germline ends. The CDR3 runs to 17 residues. Germline CDR1 is LGHDT and CDR2 is YNNKEL (reference sequence). The CDR3 sequence is CASSQDFGGSLTTEAFF. The CDR3 nucleotides are TGTGCCAGCAGCCAAGATTTCGGGGGCAGTTTAACGACTGAAGCTTTCTTT.

This clonotype was recorded at least ten times. The chain links TRBV29-1 to TRBJ2-7, with unresolved D. This CDR3 has 13 residues. V gave up 0 bases and J gave up 0 bases, with 6 bases separating them. Germline CDR1 and CDR2: SQVTM and ANQGSEA. The CDR3 reads CSVEDVSSYEQYF. In DNA form, the CDR3 reads TGCAGCGTTGAAGACGTGAGCTCCTACGAGCAGTACTTC.

The chain has TRBV12-3 or TRBV12-4 and TRBJ2-7; the D call may be TRBD1 or TRBD2 (5 bases each). V was trimmed by 5 bases and J by 3 bases, leaving 14 bases between them. There are 14 residues in the CDR3. As DNA, the CDR3 is TGTGCCAGCAGTCCAACCGGGGCCATCTACGAGCAGTACTTC. This gives the protein CASSPTGAIYEQYF.

The gene calls are TRBV9 and TRBJ1-2, with a tentative D call TRBD1 (5 bases). The CDR3 covers 17 residues. The germline V gene encodes CDR1 SGDLS and CDR2 YYNGEE. With 4 bases removed from V and 4 bases from J, the gap between germline ends came to 23 bases. The CDR3 region has the DNA TGTGCCAGCAGCCCCGAGCCCGGGCCCATTACAGGCTATGGCTACACCTTC. Translation: CASSPEPGPITGYGYTF.

The table lists this clonotype with a few counts. This chain joins TRBV7-2 and TRBJ2-5; 8 bases are a match to TRBD2. The length of the CDR3 is 16 residues. CDR1 is SGHTA and CDR2 is FQGNSA in the germline V gene. V was clipped by 0 bases and J by 4 bases; unmatched bases: 7. The CDR3 DNA reads as TGTGCCAGCAGCTTAGCGGGAAACGGGGGGGGAGAGACCCAGTACTTC. Protein sequence: CASSLAGNGGGETQYF.

This clonotype has ten or more counts. J is TRBJ1-5 and V is TRBV27; no reliable D call. This CDR3 comprises 14 residues. Germline V gives CDR1 MNHEY, CDR2 SMNVEV (reference sequence). Deletions cut 5 bases from V and 3 bases from J, with 11 bases between. The CDR3: CASSLERFNQPQHF. CDR3 in DNA: TGTGCCAGCAGTCTCGAACGGTTCAATCAGCCCCAGCATTTT.

This clonotype was recorded a few times. This sequence joins TRBV7-9 and TRBJ2-5, with D unclear. This CDR3 has 14 residues. CDR1 is SEHNR and CDR2 is FQNEAQ in the germline V gene (reference sequence). Trimming took 1 base from V and 2 from J, leaving 8 bases between them. The CDR3 spells CASSLVPGQETQYF. The CDR3 DNA follows: TGTGCCAGCAGCTTAGTCCCCGGACAAGAGACCCAGTACTTC.

This clonotype was found once. The CDR3 DNA reads TGTGCCAGCAGCTTGGCGTGGAGTTTTGAGACCCAGTACTTC. Its protein product is CASSLAWSFETQYF. The chain combines TRBV7-6 with TRBJ2-5, with D uncertain. Germline values: CDR1 SGHVS, CDR2 FNYEAQ. CDR3 size: 14 residues. V lost 3 bases, J lost 5 bases, and 13 bases lay in between.

This clonotype was seen a few times. This chain uses TRBV9 with TRBJ1-6; weak D call: TRBD1 (5 bases). Germline CDR1 reads SGDLS; CDR2 reads YYNGEE. V was clipped by 3 bases and J by 10 bases, with 20 bases between them. The CDR3 contains 16 residues. The CDR3 is CASSAATGGSGSPLHF. In DNA, the CDR3 is TGTGCCAGCAGCGCTGCAACAGGAGGCTCAGGATCACCCCTCCACTTT.

The chain recombines TRBV7-9 with TRBJ1-1; TRBD1 might be the D (6 bases). V was pared by 5 bases and J by 1 base, with 14 bases between. The germline gives CDR1 SEHNR, CDR2 FQNEAQ (reference sequence). The CDR3 contains 15 residues. Here the CDR3 reads CASSEGGLGNTEAFF. CDR3 DNA sequence: TGTGCCAGCAGCGAGGGGGGCCTAGGGAACACTGAAGCTTTCTTT.

The chain has TRBV4-1 and TRBJ1-2; the D gene is possibly TRBD1 (6 bases). The CDR3 spans 12 residues. From germline, CDR1 is MGHRA and CDR2 YSYEKL. The germline V and J ends were trimmed by 4 bases and 4 bases, with 7 bases remaining between them. The CDR3, as DNA: TGCGCCAGCAGCCTAGGGGGCTATGGCTACACCTTC. It codes for CASSLGGYGYTF.

This chain joins TRBV19 and TRBJ1-1; D ambiguous. The CDR3 is 14 amino acids. Trimming removed 2 bases at V and 4 bases at J, with 11 bases between. Germline CDR1 and CDR2: LNHDA and SQIVND (reference sequence). The CDR3 sequence is CASSILPPGTEAFF. DNA for the CDR3: TGTGCCAGTAGTATACTTCCACCGGGCACTGAAGCTTTCTTT.

This sequence joins TRBV12-3 or TRBV12-4 and TRBJ1-1; D is unclear. V was pared by 6 bases and J by 1 base, with 9 bases between. The CDR3 length is 13 residues. Here the CDR3 reads CASRGTRNTEAFF. The DNA for the CDR3 is TGTGCCAGCAGAGGAACCAGGAACACTGAAGCTTTCTTT.

This clonotype appeared a few times. An end of the junction differs from the germline gene, which may be a read error. The chain couples TRBV6-5 to TRBJ2-1; maybe TRBD1 (6 bases). CDR1 is MNHEY and CDR2 is SVGAGI in the germline V gene. This CDR3 is built from 15 residues. CDR3 protein: CASTPDRSSYHEQFF. Here the CDR3 DNA reads TGTGCCAGCACCCCCGACAGGAGCTCCTACCATGAGCAGTTCTTC.

At least ten counts were recorded for this clonotype. The J gene is TRBJ2-6, the V gene TRBV4-2; the D is unclear. Germline CDR1 is LGHNA and CDR2 is YNFKEQ. V was clipped by 0 bases and J by 0 bases, with 6 bases between them. CDR3 size: 16 residues. The CDR3 protein is CASSQDTGSGANVLTF. The DNA for the CDR3 is TGTGCCAGCAGCCAAGATACCGGCTCTGGGGCCAACGTCCTGACTTTC.

This chain connects TRBV20-1 to TRBJ1-5; TRBD1 might be the D (5 bases). The CDR3 is 14 amino acids. The germline CDR1 and CDR2 sequences are DFQATT and SNEGSKA (reference sequence). V was trimmed by 6 bases and J by 5 bases, leaving 17 bases between them. The CDR3 nucleotides are TGCAGTGCCTCCCAGGGAGACATCGATCAGCCCCAGCATTTT. This translates into CSASQGDIDQPQHF.

The gene calls are TRBV13 and TRBJ1-6; D uncertain. Trimming took off 5 bases at V and 7 bases at J, with 15 bases between the two ends. The CDR3 runs 15 residues. Per the germline V gene, CDR1 is PRHDT and CDR2 is FYEKMQ (reference sequence). The CDR3 nucleotides read TGTGCCAGCAGCAAGGCCGGGCCTGGGAATTCACCCCTCCACTTT. Amino acids: CASSKAGPGNSPLHF.

The V gene is TRBV6-6, the J gene TRBJ2-2; possibly TRBD1 for D (5 bases). Per the germline V gene, CDR1 is MNHNY and CDR2 is SVGAGI (reference sequence). The ends were cut back, 3 bases at V and 6 bases at J, with 8 bases in the middle. CDR3 length: 13 amino acids. This CDR3 reads CASSYIGAGELFF. CDR3 sequence (DNA): TGTGCCAGCAGTTATATAGGGGCCGGGGAGCTGTTTTTT.

This clonotype was picked up a small number of times. The V and J genes are TRBV5-1 and TRBJ2-4; D is unresolved. Germline loops: CDR1 SGHRS, CDR2 YFSETQ. The CDR3 length is 13 residues. The V end was cut by 4 bases, the J end by 6 bases, with 11 bases between. CDR3 in amino acids: CASSPGPGNIQYF. The CDR3, as DNA: TGCGCCAGCAGCCCCGGGCCGGGAAACATTCAGTACTTC.

This clonotype has only a few counts. The chain employs TRBV9 and TRBJ2-5, with 9 bases lining up with TRBD2. The length of the CDR3 is 15 residues. Looked up from germline, CDR1 is SGDLS and CDR2 is YYNGEE. With V trimmed by 0 bases and J by 4 bases, 4 bases remained unmatched. The CDR3 here is CASSVVGSGGETQYF. As DNA, the CDR3 is TGTGCCAGCAGCGTAGTAGGTAGCGGGGGAGAGACCCAGTACTTC.

The V and J genes are TRBV4-1 and TRBJ1-2; perhaps TRBD1 as D (5 bases). Per germline, CDR1 MGHRA and CDR2 YSYEKL. The length of the CDR3 is 15 residues. Deletions cut 3 bases from V and 5 bases from J, with 16 bases between. CDR3 DNA sequence: TGCGCCAGCAGCCAGGGGACGACAAAATGGTATGGCTACACCTTC. Translation: CASSQGTTKWYGYTF.

This clonotype occurred many times. The gene calls are TRBV7-9 and TRBJ2-1; the match to TRBD2 covers 12 bases. CDR3 length: 19 residues. Germline trimming cut 5 bases from V and 6 bases from J; bases unmatched to any gene: 17. CDR1 and CDR2 (germline): SEHNR, FQNEAQ (reference sequence). CDR3 nucleotides: TGTGCCAGCAGCCCTTCGACTAGCGGGGGAAGGCGGCCTACCAATGAGCAGTTCTTC. Its translation: CASSPSTSGGRRPTNEQFF.

This clonotype has more than one count but fewer than ten. The J gene is TRBJ2-7, the V gene TRBV6-5, with D unclear. The CDR3 consists of 11 residues. Trimming removed 7 bases from V and 3 bases from J, with 7 bases in between. Germline V lookup: CDR1 MNHEY, CDR2 SVGAGI. CDR3 DNA: TGTGCCAGCAAACATAACTACGAGCAGTACTTC. Its protein is CASKHNYEQYF.

This clonotype was observed a handful of times. This chain connects TRBV27 to TRBJ2-2; D remains ambiguous. Germline loops: CDR1 MNHEY, CDR2 SMNVEV (reference sequence). The germline V and J ends were trimmed by 0 bases and 9 bases, with 11 bases remaining between them. The CDR3 runs 14 residues. CDR3 bases: TGTGCCAGCAGTTTATCGACTGGATCTCGGGAGCTGTTTTTT. Its protein product is CASSLSTGSRELFF.

The gene calls are TRBV4-3 and TRBJ2-6, with 8 positions matching TRBD1. CDR3 length equals 18 residues. Per germline, CDR1 LGHNA and CDR2 YSLEER. The V and J ends lost 1 base and 1 base, in that order; junction bases with no gene match: 6. CDR3 region: CASSQATGGTSGANVLTF. The CDR3, as DNA: TGCGCCAGCAGCCAAGCTACAGGGGGGACATCTGGGGCCAACGTCCTGACTTTC.